Below are 7 T cell receptor beta chains sequenced from a single sample in a study of T cells in Graves' hyperthyroidism and ophthalmopathy. The TCR beta CDR3 regions underwent amplification using RNA transcripts as the source. An initial round of RT-PCR targeting the TCR CDR3 relied on the HTBI primer set. TCRdb re-derived calls from the multiplex PCR reads in MiXCR, one entry per CDR3 protein. There are around 350,000 distinct CDR3 sequences in the sample; 15% to 17% occur only once, and 25% to 30% lies in the top ten. The sample consisted of blood. The source of these receptors is a woman aged 18-29 years with Graves' hyperthyroidism that later progressed to Graves' ophthalmopathy.

On this clonotype: At one of its ends the junction is not consistent with the germline gene, which may arise from a read error. V gene TRBV12-3 or TRBV12-4 combines with J gene TRBJ2-1, with D perhaps TRBD2 (6 bases). The CDR3 consists of 12 residues. The CDR3 DNA reads TGTGCCAGCAGTCTAGCGTCTGGGGTGCAGTTCTTC. It yields the protein CASSLASGVQFF.

This clonotype has only a few counts. The V gene is TRBV10-3, the J gene TRBJ1-4, with D hard to call. Per germline, CDR1 ENHRY and CDR2 SYGVKD. The CDR3 contains 14 residues. V was clipped by 7 bases and J by 4 bases, with 13 bases between them. CDR3: CAINQWGLNEKLFF. In DNA form, the CDR3 reads TGTGCCATCAACCAATGGGGTCTTAATGAAAAACTGTTTTTT.

In the case of this clonotype: The junction does not match germline at one end; this may be a read error. V usage is TRBV28 and J usage is TRBJ2-1; TRBD2 might be the D (6 bases). This CDR3 comprises 17 residues. Germline-derived CDR1 and CDR2 are MDHEN and SYDVKM. CDR3 in DNA: TGTGCCAGCAGTCCAGGGACCCGGGGGAGCTCCTACAATGAGCAGTCCTTC. Encoded protein: CASSPGTRGSSYNEQSF.

This clonotype was seen many times. This chain connects TRBV12-3 or TRBV12-4 to TRBJ2-7; 8 positions match TRBD1. The CDR3 runs to 15 residues. The V gene end was trimmed by 2 bases and the J gene end by 6 bases; junction bases not matched to a gene: 9. In DNA form, the CDR3 reads TGTGCCAGCAGTTTACAGGGGGCCTCAGGATCCGAGCAGTACTTC. Translation gives CASSLQGASGSEQYF.

As regards this clonotype: Since a much larger clone is just one base distant, this may be a read error. Likely a read error: the CDR3 ends without its conserved phenylalanine or tryptophan. This chain joins TRBV2 and TRBJ1-4; the match to TRBD1 covers 7 bases. The V and J ends lost 6 bases and 4 bases, in that order; junction bases with no gene match: 5. Germline assignment: CDR1 SNHLY and CDR2 FYNNEI. The CDR3 runs to 14 residues. This chain's CDR3 is CASRRDRNNEKLFL. CDR3 sequence (DNA): TGTGCCAGCAGACGGGACAGAAATAATGAAAAACTGTTTCTT.

This clonotype has a count of ten or more. The CDR3 DNA follows: TGTGCCAGCAGCTTAGGTAGGGCGTCGGAGCAGTACTTC. The encoded protein is CASSLGRASEQYF. V gene TRBV7-2 combines with J gene TRBJ2-7, with D hard to call. The CDR3 is 13 residues long. CDR1 and CDR2 (germline): SGHTA, FQGNSA. V lost 1 base and J lost 7, with 11 bases in between.

This clonotype was counted a few times. This rearrangement joins TRBV7-9 to TRBJ1-6, with TRBD1 matching over 10 bases. Germline CDR1 and CDR2: SEHNR and FQNEAQ (reference sequence). This CDR3 is 22 amino acids long. The trim removed 4 bases at V and 0 bases at J, leaving 18 bases unmatched. The CDR3 protein is CASSSPSLGTGATISYNSPLHF. The CDR3 nucleotides are TGTGCCAGCAGCTCACCCTCCCTCGGGACAGGGGCCACGATCTCCTATAATTCACCCCTCCACTTT.